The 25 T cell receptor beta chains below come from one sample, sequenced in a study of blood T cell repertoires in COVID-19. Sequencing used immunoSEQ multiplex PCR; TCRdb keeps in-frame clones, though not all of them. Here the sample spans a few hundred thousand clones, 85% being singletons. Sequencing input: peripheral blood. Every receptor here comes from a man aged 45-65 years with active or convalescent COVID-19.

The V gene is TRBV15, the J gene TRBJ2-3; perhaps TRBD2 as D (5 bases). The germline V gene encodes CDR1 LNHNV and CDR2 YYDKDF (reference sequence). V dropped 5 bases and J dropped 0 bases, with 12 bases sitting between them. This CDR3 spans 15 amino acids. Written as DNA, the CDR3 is TGTGCCACCAGCTCTGTTGGAGGAAGCACAGATACGCAGTATTTT. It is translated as CATSSVGGSTDTQYF.

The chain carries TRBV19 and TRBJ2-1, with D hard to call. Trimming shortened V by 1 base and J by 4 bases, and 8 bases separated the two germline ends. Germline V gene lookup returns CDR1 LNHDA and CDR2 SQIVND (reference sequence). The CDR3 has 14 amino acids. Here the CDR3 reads CASSIVPEYNEQFF. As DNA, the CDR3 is TGTGCCAGTAGTATAGTTCCGGAGTACAATGAGCAGTTCTTC.

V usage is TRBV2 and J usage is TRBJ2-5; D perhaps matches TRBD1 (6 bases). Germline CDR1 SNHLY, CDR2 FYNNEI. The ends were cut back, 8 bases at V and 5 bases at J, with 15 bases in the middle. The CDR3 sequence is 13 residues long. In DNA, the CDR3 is TGTGCCAGCGGCACAGGGCCGGGGGAGACCCAGTACTTC. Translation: CASGTGPGETQYF.

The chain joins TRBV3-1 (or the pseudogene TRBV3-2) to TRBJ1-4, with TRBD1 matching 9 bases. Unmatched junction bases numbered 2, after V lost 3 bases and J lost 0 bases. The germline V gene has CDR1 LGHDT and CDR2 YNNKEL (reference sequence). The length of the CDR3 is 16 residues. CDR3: CASSQGQGATNEKLFF. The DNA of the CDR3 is TGTGCCAGCAGCCAGGGACAGGGAGCAACTAATGAAAAACTGTTTTTT.

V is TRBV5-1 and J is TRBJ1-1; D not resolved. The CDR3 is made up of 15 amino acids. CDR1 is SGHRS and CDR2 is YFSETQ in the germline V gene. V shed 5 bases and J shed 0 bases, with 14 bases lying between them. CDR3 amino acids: CASRSGNGMNTEAFF. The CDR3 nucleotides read TGCGCCAGCAGGAGCGGGAACGGCATGAACACTGAAGCTTTCTTT.

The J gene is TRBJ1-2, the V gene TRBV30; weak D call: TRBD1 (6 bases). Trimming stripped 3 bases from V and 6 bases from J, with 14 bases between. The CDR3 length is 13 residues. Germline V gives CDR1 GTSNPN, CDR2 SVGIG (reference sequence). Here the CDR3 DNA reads TGTGCCTGGAGGGAATACAGGGCCAATGGCTACACCTTC. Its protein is CAWREYRANGYTF.

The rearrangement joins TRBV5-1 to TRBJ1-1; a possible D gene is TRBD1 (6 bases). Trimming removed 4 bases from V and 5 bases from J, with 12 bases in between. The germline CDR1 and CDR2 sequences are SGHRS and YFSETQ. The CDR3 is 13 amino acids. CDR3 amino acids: CASSAGGRTEAFF. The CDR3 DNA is TGCGCCAGCAGCGCGGGGGGCAGGACTGAAGCTTTCTTT.

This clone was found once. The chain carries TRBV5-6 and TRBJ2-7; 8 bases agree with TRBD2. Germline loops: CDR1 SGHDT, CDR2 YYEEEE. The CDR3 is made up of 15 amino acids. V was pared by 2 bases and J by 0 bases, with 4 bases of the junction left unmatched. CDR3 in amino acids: CASSLGSGISYEQYF. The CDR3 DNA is TGTGCCAGCAGCTTAGGTAGCGGGATCTCCTACGAGCAGTACTTC.

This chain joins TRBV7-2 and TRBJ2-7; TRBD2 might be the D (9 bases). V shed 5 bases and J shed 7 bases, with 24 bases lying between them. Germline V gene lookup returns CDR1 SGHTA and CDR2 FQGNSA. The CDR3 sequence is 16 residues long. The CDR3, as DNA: TGTGCCAGCAGCCCCCCCCTAGCGGGGCGGGACAGGGAGCAGTACTTC. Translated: CASSPPLAGRDREQYF. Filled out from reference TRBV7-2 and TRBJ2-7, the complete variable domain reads GAGVSQSPSNKVTEKGKDVELRCDPISGHTALYWYRQSLGQGLEFLIYFQGNSAPDKSGLPSDRFSAERTGGSVSTLTIQRTQQEDSAVYLCASSPPLAGRDREQYFGPGTRLTVT.

Here the CDR3 reads CASSAEGAGSGNTIYF. Here the CDR3 DNA reads TGCGCCAGCAGTGCGGAGGGGGCAGGGTCTGGAAACACCATATATTTT. The chain combines TRBV10-2 with TRBJ1-3; 7 bases are shared with TRBD1. CDR1 and CDR2 from the germline V gene are WSHSY and SAAADI. V gave up 4 bases and J gave up 1 base; unmatched junction bases: 7. The CDR3 covers 16 residues.

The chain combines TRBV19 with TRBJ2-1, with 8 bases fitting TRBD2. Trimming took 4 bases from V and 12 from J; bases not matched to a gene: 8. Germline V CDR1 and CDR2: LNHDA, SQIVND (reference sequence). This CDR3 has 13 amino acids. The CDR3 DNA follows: TGTGCCAGTAGTACCCGCGGGGGGCTGCCGCAGTTCTTC. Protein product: CASSTRGGLPQFF. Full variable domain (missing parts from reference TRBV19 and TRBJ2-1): DGGITQSPKYLFRKEGQNVTLSCEQNLNHDAMYWYRQDPGQGLRLIYYSQIVNDFQKGDIAEGYSVSREKKESFPLTVTSAQKNPTAFYLCASSTRGGLPQFFGPGTRLTVL.

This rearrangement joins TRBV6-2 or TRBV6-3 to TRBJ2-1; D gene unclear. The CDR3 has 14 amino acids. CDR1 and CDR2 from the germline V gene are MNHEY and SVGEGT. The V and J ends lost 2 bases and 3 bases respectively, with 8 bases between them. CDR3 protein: CASSYSTYYNEQFF. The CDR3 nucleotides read TGTGCCAGCAGTTACAGCACCTACTACAATGAGCAGTTCTTC.

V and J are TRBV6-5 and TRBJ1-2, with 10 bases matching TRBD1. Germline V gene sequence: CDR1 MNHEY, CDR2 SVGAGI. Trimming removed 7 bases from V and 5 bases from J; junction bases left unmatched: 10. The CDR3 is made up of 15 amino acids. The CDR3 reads CASKMTGTGAYGYTF. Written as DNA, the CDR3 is TGTGCCAGCAAAATGACCGGGACAGGGGCTTATGGCTACACCTTC.

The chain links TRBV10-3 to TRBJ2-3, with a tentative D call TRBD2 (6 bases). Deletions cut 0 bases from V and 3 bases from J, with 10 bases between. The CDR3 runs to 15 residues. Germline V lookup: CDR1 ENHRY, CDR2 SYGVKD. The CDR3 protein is CAISESPSATDTQYF. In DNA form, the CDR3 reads TGTGCCATCAGTGAGTCTCCTAGCGCTACAGATACGCAGTATTTT.

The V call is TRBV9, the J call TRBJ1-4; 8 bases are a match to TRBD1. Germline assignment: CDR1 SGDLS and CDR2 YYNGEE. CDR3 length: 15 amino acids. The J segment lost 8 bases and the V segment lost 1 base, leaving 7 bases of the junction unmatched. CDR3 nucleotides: TGTGCCAGCAGCGTACAGGGGGCTGGCGAGGAAAAACTGTTTTTT. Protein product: CASSVQGAGEEKLFF.

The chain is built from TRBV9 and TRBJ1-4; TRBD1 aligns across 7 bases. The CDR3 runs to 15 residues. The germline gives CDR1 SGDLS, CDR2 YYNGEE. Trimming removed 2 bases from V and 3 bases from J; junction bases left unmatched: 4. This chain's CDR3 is CASSVSGTANEKLFF. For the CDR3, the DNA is TGTGCCAGCAGCGTCTCCGGGACAGCTAATGAAAAACTGTTTTTT.

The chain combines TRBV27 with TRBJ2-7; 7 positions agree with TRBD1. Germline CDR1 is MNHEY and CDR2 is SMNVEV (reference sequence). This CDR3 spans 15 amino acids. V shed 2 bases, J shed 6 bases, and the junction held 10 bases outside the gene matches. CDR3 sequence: CASSLRQGNALEQYF. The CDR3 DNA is TGTGCCAGCAGTTTAAGACAGGGTAATGCCCTCGAGCAGTACTTC.

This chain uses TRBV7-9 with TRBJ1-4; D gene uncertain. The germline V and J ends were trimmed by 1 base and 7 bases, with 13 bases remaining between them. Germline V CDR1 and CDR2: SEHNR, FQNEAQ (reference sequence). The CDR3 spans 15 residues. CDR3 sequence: CASSLVPPVGEKLFF. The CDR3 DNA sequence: TGTGCCAGCAGCTTAGTCCCCCCTGTCGGTGAAAAACTGTTTTTT.

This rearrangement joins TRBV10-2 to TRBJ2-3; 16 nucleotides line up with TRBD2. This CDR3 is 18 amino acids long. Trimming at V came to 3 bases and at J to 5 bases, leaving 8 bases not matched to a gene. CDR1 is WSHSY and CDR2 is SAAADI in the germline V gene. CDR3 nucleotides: TGCGCCAGCAGTGAACCGGGGACTAGCGGGAGGGCGGGAGATACGCAGTATTTT. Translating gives CASSEPGTSGRAGDTQYF.

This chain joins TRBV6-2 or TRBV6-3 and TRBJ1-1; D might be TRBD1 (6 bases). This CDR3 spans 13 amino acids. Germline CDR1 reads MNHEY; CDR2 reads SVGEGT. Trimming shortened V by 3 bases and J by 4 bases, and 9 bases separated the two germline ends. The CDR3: CASSYGRGTEAFF. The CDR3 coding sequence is TGTGCCAGCAGTTATGGCAGGGGCACTGAAGCTTTCTTT.

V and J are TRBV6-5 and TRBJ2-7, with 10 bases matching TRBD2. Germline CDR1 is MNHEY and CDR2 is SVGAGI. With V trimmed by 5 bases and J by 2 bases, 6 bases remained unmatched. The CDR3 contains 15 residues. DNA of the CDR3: TGTGCCAGCAGTCAGGTTAGCGGGAGGCCCTACGAGCAGTACTTC. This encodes CASSQVSGRPYEQYF.

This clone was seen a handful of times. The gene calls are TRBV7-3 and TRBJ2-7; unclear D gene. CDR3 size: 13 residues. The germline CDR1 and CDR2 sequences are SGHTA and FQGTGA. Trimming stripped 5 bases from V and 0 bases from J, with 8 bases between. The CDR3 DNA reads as TGTGCCAGCAGCCCTTCCAGCTCCTACGAGCAGTACTTC. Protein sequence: CASSPSSSYEQYF.

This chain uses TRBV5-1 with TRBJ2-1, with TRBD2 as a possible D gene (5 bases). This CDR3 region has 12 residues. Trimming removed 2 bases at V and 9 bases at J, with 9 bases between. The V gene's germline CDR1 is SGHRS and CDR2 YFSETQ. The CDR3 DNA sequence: TGCGCCAGCAGCTTCGCTGGAGGTGAGCAGTTCTTC. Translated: CASSFAGGEQFF.

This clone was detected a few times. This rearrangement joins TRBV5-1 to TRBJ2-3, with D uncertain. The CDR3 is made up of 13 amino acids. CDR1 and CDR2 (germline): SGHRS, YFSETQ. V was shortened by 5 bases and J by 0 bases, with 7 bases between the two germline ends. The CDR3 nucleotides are TGCGCCAGCAGTAAAGAGAGCACAGATACGCAGTATTTT. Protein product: CASSKESTDTQYF. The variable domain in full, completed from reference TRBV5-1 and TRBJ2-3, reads KAGVTQTPRYLIKTRGQQVTLSCSPISGHRSVSWYQQTPGQGLQFLFEYFSETQRNKGNFPGRFSGRQFSNSRSEMNVSTLELGDSALYLCASSKESTDTQYFGPGTRLTVL.

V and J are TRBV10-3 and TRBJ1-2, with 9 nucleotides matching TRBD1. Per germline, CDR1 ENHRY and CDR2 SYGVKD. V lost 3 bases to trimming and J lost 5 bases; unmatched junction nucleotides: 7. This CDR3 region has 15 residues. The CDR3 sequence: CAISDPGTGLYGYTF. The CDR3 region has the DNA TGTGCCATCAGTGATCCCGGGACAGGGCTGTATGGCTACACCTTC.